This TCR beta chain emerged from a study of blood T cell repertoires in COVID-19. The trim removed 4 bases at V and 5 bases at J, leaving 5 bases unmatched. The CDR3 loop spans 14 amino acids. CDR1 and CDR2 from the germline V gene are MNHEY and SMNVEV (reference sequence). In the original processing: Estimated nucleated cell counts came from reference gene primer amplification. Clones were sequenced by immunoSEQ multiplex PCR, and TCRdb holds only the in-frame ones, with some missing. V, J and clone size were drawn from that table, and D and trimming were deduced from the DNA. This repertoire shows about 220,000 clones, approximately 81% found once; its top ten account for over 2.5%.

The J gene is TRBJ2-7, the V gene TRBV27; 10 positions agree with TRBD2. The TCR originated in a man aged 45-65 years who had recovered from COVID-19. The sample comprised peripheral blood. CDR3 sequence reads: CASSSASGSNEQYF. The CDR3 coding sequence is TGTGCCAGCAGTTCGGCTAGCGGGAGCAACGAGCAGTACTTC.